This T cell receptor beta chain was recovered during a study of blood T cell repertoires in COVID-19. The protocol was immunoSEQ multiplex PCR, while the TCRdb copy is restricted to in-frame clones and leaves out a portion. The sample carries about 100,000 clones, 86% recorded once. Looked up from germline, CDR1 is SGDLS and CDR2 is YYNGEE. The length of the CDR3 is 14 residues. The junction had 4 bases not matched to a gene; V was cut back by 0 bases and J by 6 bases. The receptor comes from a man older than 75 with acute or convalescent COVID-19. The chain combines TRBV9 with TRBJ2-3; 7 nucleotides match TRBD1. Sequences were obtained from peripheral blood. The CDR3 loop is CASSVGGGGDTQYF. CDR3 nucleotides: TGTGCCAGCAGCGTAGGAGGGGGCGGGGATACGCAGTATTTT.